A single sample gave rise to the 10 T cell receptor beta chains below, sequenced in a study of shared clonotypes between healthy human individuals (dated by TCRdb to the early 2020s). Libraries were constructed by the immunoSEQ multiplex PCR assay. In TCRdb, the immuneACCESS table is reduced to in-frame sequences with V and J assigned. These tables do not hold every clone; where another copy was compared, an unresolved V gene accounts for under half, and the others remain unexplained. Counted in this sample were about 1 million clones; roughly 80% of them appeared once. 1.2% to 1.5% of the sample is taken by the ten largest. The source material was memory CD4+ T cells sorted from blood. The cell subset or site label, read with the paper, signifies: CD45RA-negative fraction. Every receptor here comes from a young man in good health.

The chain has TRBV18 and TRBJ2-3; D perhaps matches TRBD2 (5 bases). Germline-derived CDR1 and CDR2 are KGHSH and LQKENI. The CDR3 runs to 18 residues. V was clipped by 0 bases and J by 0 bases, with 16 bases between them. CDR3 sequence: CASSPPGAVATSTDTQYF. The CDR3 DNA follows: TGTGCCAGCTCACCACCGGGAGCAGTAGCTACTAGCACAGATACGCAGTATTTT.

This clone was counted at least ten times. This chain joins TRBV15 and TRBJ2-1; D might be TRBD2 (5 bases). Per the germline V gene, CDR1 is LNHNV and CDR2 is YYDKDF (reference sequence). Deletions cut 0 bases from V and 6 bases from J, with 15 bases between. This CDR3 has 16 amino acids. DNA for the CDR3: TGTGCCACCAGCAGAGATCATCCCGGGGTGGGCAATGAGCAGTTCTTC. It translates to CATSRDHPGVGNEQFF.

The rearrangement uses TRBV7-2 and TRBJ2-5; TRBD2 is a possible D gene (6 bases). This CDR3 contains 11 residues. V lost 8 bases and J 9 bases, leaving 13 bases between the germline ends. Germline lookup yields CDR1 SGHTA and CDR2 FQGNSA. CDR3 DNA sequence: TGTGCCAGCGGTAGCGGTACGGCCCAGTACTTC. Translated, it gives CASGSGTAQYF.

The genes are TRBV28 and TRBJ1-2; unclear D gene. The CDR3 covers 12 residues. Germline CDR1 and CDR2: MDHEN and SYDVKM. Trimming took 6 bases from V and 7 from J, leaving 12 bases between them. CDR3 nucleotides: TGTGCCAGCAGGGGCCTTCGGGGTGGCTACACCTTC. This sequence encodes CASRGLRGGYTF.

The chain recombines TRBV6-6 with TRBJ2-3; D uncertain. Germline assignment: CDR1 MNHNY and CDR2 SVGAGI (reference sequence). This CDR3 has 14 amino acids. V shed 6 bases and J shed 1 base, with 11 bases lying between them. The CDR3 protein is CASRARYGTDTQYF. CDR3 DNA sequence: TGTGCCAGCAGGGCGCGGTATGGCACAGATACGCAGTATTTT.

The J gene is TRBJ1-1, the V gene TRBV25-1, with D possibly matching TRBD1 (5 bases). With 3 bases removed from V and 5 bases from J, the gap between germline ends came to 10 bases. CDR1 and CDR2 (germline): MGHDK, SYGVNS. The CDR3 totals 13 residues. CDR3 sequence: CASSDKGKTEAFF. The CDR3 nucleotides are TGTGCCAGCAGTGACAAGGGGAAGACTGAAGCTTTCTTT.

This chain links TRBV7-2 with TRBJ2-3; 12 positions match TRBD2. The length of the CDR3 is 15 residues. With V trimmed by 5 bases and J by 4 bases, 4 bases remained unmatched. CDR1 and CDR2 from the germline V gene are SGHTA and FQGNSA. This chain's CDR3 is CASSTRLAGADTQYF. The CDR3 DNA follows: TGTGCCAGCAGCACCAGACTAGCGGGAGCAGATACGCAGTATTTT.

The gene calls are TRBV30 and TRBJ1-6; TRBD1 agrees at 8 bases. The germline gives CDR1 GTSNPN, CDR2 SVGIG (reference sequence). The CDR3 has 15 residues. Trimming removed 4 bases from V and 1 base from J; junction bases left unmatched: 3. CDR3 residues: CAWNTGGSYNSPLHF. In nucleotides, the CDR3 is TGTGCCTGGAATACAGGGGGTTCCTATAATTCACCCCTCCACTTT.

J is TRBJ1-1 and V is TRBV28; D gene uncertain. Germline V lookup: CDR1 MDHEN, CDR2 SYDVKM. V was trimmed by 6 bases and J by 3 bases, leaving 14 bases between them. The CDR3 loop spans 14 amino acids. The CDR3 region is CASRSGRRYTEAFF. CDR3 nucleotide sequence: TGTGCCAGCAGGTCTGGGAGACGTTACACTGAAGCTTTCTTT. Full variable domain (missing parts from reference TRBV28 and TRBJ1-1): DVKVTQSSRYLVKRTGEKVFLECVQDMDHENMFWYRQDPGLGLRLIYFSYDVKMKEKGDIPEGYSVSREKKERFSLILESASTNQTSMYLCASRSGRRYTEAFFGQGTRLTVV.

The V and J genes are TRBV7-2 and TRBJ2-1; D gene unclear. Trimming shortened V by 1 base and J by 3 bases, and 7 bases separated the two germline ends. CDR1 and CDR2 from the germline V gene are SGHTA and FQGNSA. The CDR3 is 14 amino acids. The CDR3 is CASSLERNYNEQFF. CDR3 nucleotide sequence: TGTGCCAGCAGCTTAGAGCGAAACTACAATGAGCAGTTCTTC.